This T cell receptor beta chain derives from a study of shared clonotypes between healthy human individuals. Libraries were prepared by immunoSEQ multiplex PCR; TCRdb keeps only in-frame clonotypes and omits some of them. The table includes over a million clones, approximately 80% detected once. V lost 4 bases to trimming and J lost 3 bases, with 13 bases between them. The CDR3 sequence is 14 residues long. CDR1 is SGHRS, CDR2 YFSETQ, per germline. The TCR was taken from a man in his late teens or twenties in good health. Some clones in this sample may be carry-over from other donors' samples. Sequenced input: memory CD4+ T cells from PBMCs. Subset noted: CD45RA-negative fraction. V usage is TRBV5-1 and J usage is TRBJ1-2; a weak D match, TRBD1 (6 bases). The CDR3 bases are TGCGCCAGCAGCACAACAACAGGGCACTATGGCTACACCTTC. Its protein is CASSTTTGHYGYTF. The complete variable domain, with remaining parts taken from reference TRBV5-1 and TRBJ1-2, reads KAGVTQTPRYLIKTRGQQVTLSCSPISGHRSVSWYQQTPGQGLQFLFEYFSETQRNKGNFPGRFSGRQFSNSRSEMNVSTLELGDSALYLCASSTTTGHYGYTFGSGTRLTVV.